The entry below describes one T cell receptor beta chain. Replicate PCRs run on sorted subsets employed approximately 200 ng DNA, around 31,000 T cell genomes. TCRdb keeps only in-frame clones here, not all; method: immunoSEQ multiplex PCR. This table holds roughly 2 million clones, 95% found once. The data stem from a study of shared clonotypes between healthy human individuals. This CDR3 is built from 14 residues. Germline V lookup: CDR1 MGHRA, CDR2 YSYEKL. V was cut by 4 bases and J by 1 base, with 10 bases left in between. The receptor was derived from a man between 18 and 35 years old in good health. The sample consisted of naive CD4+ T cells sorted from blood. Subset here: CD45RA+ positively selected. The chain joins TRBV4-1 to TRBJ1-2; a possible D gene is TRBD1 (5 bases). The CDR3 sequence is CASSREGSNYGYTF. The CDR3 region has the DNA TGCGCCAGCAGCCGCGAGGGGAGTAACTATGGCTACACCTTC.